These 6 T cell receptor beta chains originate from one sample sequenced in a study of blood T cell repertoires in COVID-19. Assay: immunoSEQ multiplex PCR; the TCRdb copy retains only in-frame clones and omits some. This repertoire shows roughly 300,000 clones, around 87% found once; its top ten account for less than 6%. The source material was PBMCs or T cells enriched from blood (not recorded which). The receptors were gathered from a woman aged 25 to 45 who had recovered from COVID-19.

V usage is TRBV4-1 and J usage is TRBJ1-6; tentatively, D is TRBD1 (5 bases). The CDR3 has 17 residues. Germline assignment: CDR1 MGHRA and CDR2 YSYEKL. The V and J ends lost 3 bases and 5 bases respectively, with 17 bases between them. The CDR3 nucleotides are TGCGCCAGCAGCCACCGACGTGAGGAGGGGAATAATTCACCCCTCCACTTT. Protein: CASSHRREEGNNSPLHF.

This sequence joins TRBV27 and TRBJ2-2, with D possibly matching TRBD1 (5 bases). V was trimmed by 8 bases and J by 4 bases, leaving 14 bases between them. The CDR3 runs 14 residues. CDR1 is MNHEY, CDR2 SMNVEV, per germline (reference sequence). CDR3 coding DNA: TGTGCCAGCCATGGGGCTCGTAGCACCGGGGAGCTGTTTTTT. Translating gives CASHGARSTGELFF.

The chain carries TRBV28 and TRBJ1-6, with 8 bases aligning to TRBD1. After removal of 2 bases from V and 10 bases from J, the junction contained 7 bases not matched to a gene. The CDR3 consists of 15 residues. CDR1 and CDR2 (germline): MDHEN, SYDVKM. The CDR3, as DNA: TGTGCCAGCAGTTTACCGGACAGGGAGGCCTCACCCCTCCACTTT. It specifies CASSLPDREASPLHF.

This clone has only one observation. The CDR3 region is CASSLSEARVSNIQYF. The DNA for the CDR3 is TGTGCCAGCAGTTTATCTGAGGCGAGGGTCTCGAACATTCAGTACTTC. The rearrangement uses TRBV28 and TRBJ2-4, with a weak D call TRBD2 (5 bases). The CDR3 runs 16 residues. With 1 base removed from V and 7 bases from J, the gap between germline ends came to 17 bases. The V gene's germline CDR1 is MDHEN and CDR2 SYDVKM.

The V call is TRBV6-5, the J call TRBJ2-7, with 7 nucleotides matching TRBD1. Germline V gene data show CDR1 as MNHEY and CDR2 as SVGAGI. V lost 6 bases to trimming and J lost 1 base; unmatched junction nucleotides: 9. This CDR3 has 15 residues. The CDR3 nucleotides read TGTGCCAGCAGCCTACCGACAGGGATATCCTACGAGCAGTACTTC. It is translated as CASSLPTGISYEQYF.

The chain couples TRBV15 to TRBJ1-4, with a possible D match to TRBD1 (5 bases). Germline assignment: CDR1 LNHNV and CDR2 YYDKDF (reference sequence). Between the trimmed V and J ends, which lost 6 bases and 8 bases, there was a span of 22 bases. The CDR3 is 16 residues long. DNA of the CDR3: TGTGCCACCAGTCTGGGACCCTCCCTGGAGGGGGAAAAACTGTTTTTT. Translated, it gives CATSLGPSLEGEKLFF.